One and the same sample provided the 10 T cell receptor beta chains below, sequenced in a study of T cells after yellow fever vaccination. TCRdb redid the calling of the 5' RACE reads with MiXCR, one entry per CDR3 protein. The sample includes a few hundred thousand distinct CDR3 sequences, roughly 12% of them seen just once. This specimen consisted of PBMCs, obtained on the day of the first yellow fever vaccination. These receptors were taken from a man aged 18 to 30 who received the YFV17D yellow fever vaccine.

In this sample, this clonotype turned up a few times. The chain employs TRBV19 and TRBJ1-4; D might be TRBD1 (5 bases). V shed 0 bases and J shed 8 bases, with 10 bases lying between them. Germline V gives CDR1 LNHDA, CDR2 SQIVND (reference sequence). The CDR3 extends over 14 amino acids. Written as DNA, the CDR3 is TGTGCCAGTAGTATAGAAGGGACGGGAGAAAAACTGTTTTTT. It encodes CASSIEGTGEKLFF.

The genes are TRBV6-1 and TRBJ2-3; TRBD2 agrees at 14 bases. Trimming took 5 bases from V and 5 from J; bases not matched to a gene: 3. The CDR3 consists of 15 residues. From germline, CDR1 is MNHNS and CDR2 SASEGT. CDR3 loop: CASSPTSGGVDTQYF. CDR3 coding DNA: TGTGCCAGCAGTCCGACTAGCGGGGGGGTAGATACGCAGTATTTT.

This chain connects TRBV29-1 to TRBJ2-2, with D perhaps TRBD1 (5 bases). V was cut by 2 bases and J by 4 bases, with 8 bases left in between. Germline CDR1 is SQVTM and CDR2 is ANQGSEA. This CDR3 has 13 amino acids. CDR3 in DNA: TGCAGCGTTGAAAGACAGCTCACCGGGGAGCTGTTTTTT. This codes for CSVERQLTGELFF.

This clonotype was counted only a few times. The chain couples TRBV5-5 to TRBJ2-2; D might be TRBD1 (5 bases). Germline CDR1 reads SGHKS; CDR2 reads YYEKEE (reference sequence). V was pared by 1 base and J by 5 bases, with 12 bases between. The CDR3 extends over 15 amino acids. The CDR3: CASSLLVSGTGELFF. Here the CDR3 DNA reads TGTGCCAGCAGCTTGCTTGTGTCAGGGACCGGGGAGCTGTTTTTT. The variable domain in full, completed from reference TRBV5-5 and TRBJ2-2, reads DAGVTQSPTHLIKTRGQQVTLRCSPISGHKSVSWYQQVLGQGPQFIFQYYEKEERGRGNFPDRFSARQFPNYSSELNVNALLLGDSALYLCASSLLVSGTGELFFGEGSRLTVL.

This chain uses TRBV19 with TRBJ2-1; D is undetermined. The CDR3 has 13 amino acids. Trimming took off 6 bases at V and 9 bases at J, with 15 bases between the two ends. Germline CDR1 is LNHDA and CDR2 is SQIVND (reference sequence). CDR3 amino acids: CASSERPTGEQFF. The CDR3 coding sequence is TGTGCCAGTAGCGAACGCCCTACCGGTGAGCAGTTCTTC.

This clonotype has more than one count but fewer than ten. This chain links TRBV12-3 or TRBV12-4 with TRBJ2-7; D not resolved. This CDR3 comprises 12 residues. The V end lost 3 bases, the J end lost 3 bases, and 6 bases lay between the germline ends. Here the CDR3 reads CASSLPGYEQYF. CDR3 sequence (DNA): TGTGCCAGCAGTTTGCCAGGCTACGAGCAGTACTTC.

The chain has TRBV5-1 and TRBJ2-7; 8 bases are a match to TRBD2. The germline CDR1 and CDR2 sequences are SGHRS and YFSETQ. CDR3 length: 14 amino acids. Trimming took 2 bases from V and 4 from J; bases not matched to a gene: 5. The CDR3 is CASSFDGGAYEQYF. As DNA, the CDR3 is TGCGCCAGCAGCTTTGACGGGGGGGCTTACGAGCAGTACTTC.

This clonotype was observed a handful of times. The rearrangement uses TRBV6-7 and TRBJ2-2; D may match TRBD1 or TRBD2 (6 bases each). TRBV6-7 is labeled an ORF, and its function is uncertain. The CDR3 has 14 residues. V shed 5 bases and J shed 9 bases, with 16 bases lying between them. Here the CDR3 reads CASSEQGGRWELFF. The CDR3 DNA reads TGTGCCAGCAGTGAACAGGGAGGCCGTTGGGAGCTGTTTTTT.

The CDR3 region is CASRNRGLEAFF. CDR3 in DNA: TGTGCCAGCAGAAACAGGGGTCTTGAAGCTTTCTTT. The chain employs TRBV27 and TRBJ1-1; 7 bases align to TRBD1. Unmatched junction bases numbered 5, after V lost 6 bases and J lost 7 bases. Germline CDR1 is MNHEY and CDR2 is SMNVEV (reference sequence). The CDR3 is 12 amino acids.

This clonotype appeared many times. The chain employs TRBV7-2 and TRBJ2-5; possibly TRBD2 for D (5 bases). The CDR3 extends over 14 amino acids. Germline values: CDR1 SGHTA, CDR2 FQGNSA. V lost 5 bases and J lost 1, with 11 bases in between. The CDR3 sequence: CASSPGFAQETQYF. CDR3 coding DNA: TGTGCCAGCAGCCCGGGGTTCGCCCAAGAGACCCAGTACTTC.